The rows below give T cell receptor beta chains drawn from one sample of a study of T cells after posttransplantation cyclophosphamide. Generated by immunoSEQ multiplex PCR, the TCRdb table keeps only in-frame clones and is missing some. Of 20,000 to 25,000 clones in the sample, under 85% were seen once. The sample comprised memory CD4+ T cells sorted from PBMCs. The receptors stem from a woman in her sixties or seventies in good health, CMV-negative, and a related stem cell transplant donor. Both conserved end residues are part of each CDR3. A D gene is named only where the DNA matches it firmly. Clone size is given for some rows only: seen once, a few or many times, or a class if the clone is expanded.

>TRBJ1-5|-|TRBV7-2|-
CASSLEGGNKNQPQHF
TGTGCCAGCAGCTTAGAGGGCGGGAACAAGAATCAGCCCCAGCATTTT
>TRBJ2-2|-|TRBV5-1|-
CASSLVSGGHGELFF
TGCGCCAGCAGCTTGGTTTCTGGGGGCCACGGGGAGCTGTTTTTT
>TRBJ2-7|-|TRBV7-8|-
CASSHPGSSYEQYF
TGTGCCAGCAGCCATCCGGGAAGCTCCTACGAGCAGTACTTC
>TRBJ1-6|few|TRBV28|TRBD1
CASTGDRAFNSPLHF
TGTGCCAGCACCGGGGACAGGGCTTTTAATTCACCCCTCCACTTT
>TRBJ1-1|-|TRBV28|-
CASSFPNLRDTEAFF
TGTGCCAGCAGTTTCCCTAACCTCAGGGACACTGAAGCTTTCTTT
>TRBJ1-2|-|TRBV28|-
CASSLGRGGYTF
TGTGCCAGCAGTTTGGGCAGGGGAGGCTACACCTTC
>TRBJ1-2|-|TRBV28|-
CASSIPGHRGYTF
TGTGCCAGCAGTATCCCGGGACATAGGGGCTACACCTTC
>TRBJ2-7|-|TRBV6-1|-
CASSAGNSYEQYF
TGTGCCAGCAGCGCCGGGAACTCCTACGAGCAGTACTTC
>TRBJ2-3|-|TRBV28|-
CASKADTDTQYF
TGTGCCAGCAAGGCGGATACAGATACGCAGTATTTT
>TRBJ1-1|once|TRBV5-6|TRBD1
CASSLPGQMNTEAFF
TGTGCCAGCAGCTTGCCGGGACAGATGAACACTGAAGCTTTCTTT
>TRBJ1-5|-|TRBV6-1|-
CASSEMGAGNQPQHF
TGTGCCAGCAGTGAAATGGGGGCCGGGAATCAGCCCCAGCATTTT
>TRBJ2-2|-|TRBV9|-
CASSGRENTGELFF
TGTGCCAGCAGCGGACGGGAGAACACCGGGGAGCTGTTTTTT
>TRBJ2-1|-|TRBV7-2|TRBD1
CASSRQGARNEQFF
TGTGCCAGCAGCCGACAGGGGGCGAGGAATGAGCAGTTCTTC
>TRBJ1-2|once|TRBV11-2|-
CATRDNYGYTF
TGTGCCACCCGGGATAACTATGGCTACACCTTC
>TRBJ1-6|-|TRBV5-8|-
CASRNGHLIPLHF
TGTGCCAGCAGGAATGGACACCTAATACCCCTCCACTTT
>TRBJ1-2|-|TRBV4-1|-
CASSQDGGPGGYGYTF
TGCGCCAGCAGCCAAGATGGGGGGCCGGGGGGCTATGGCTACACCTTC
>TRBJ1-1|-|TRBV11-1|-
CASSLEELRTEAFF
TGTGCCAGCAGCTTAGAAGAATTGCGGACTGAAGCTTTCTTT
>TRBJ2-1|-|TRBV6-5|TRBD2
CASSYRTSGRNEQFF
TGTGCCAGCAGTTACAGGACTAGCGGGAGAAATGAGCAGTTCTTC
>TRBJ2-3|-|TRBV7-9|TRBD2
CASTLSSGDFWYF
TGTGCCAGCACCTTGTCTAGCGGGGATTTTTGGTATTTT
>TRBJ1-6|-|TRBV7-9|-
CASTRTGSDNSPLHF
TGTGCCAGCACCAGGACGGGGAGTGATAATTCCCCCCTCCACTTT
>TRBJ1-1|-|TRBV20-1|-
CRLGGYTEAFF
TGCAGGCTGGGAGGATACACTGAAGCTTTCTTT
>TRBJ2-7|-|TRBV9|-
CASSVGKGNYEQYF
TGTGCCAGCAGCGTAGGGAAGGGGAACTACGAGCAGTACTTC
>TRBJ1-2|-|TRBV30|TRBD1
CAWSRDRPYGYTF
TGTGCCTGGAGCCGGGACAGGCCTTATGGCTACACCTTC
>TRBJ2-3|-|TRBV5-1|-
CASSLNSPGTQYF
TGCGCCAGCAGCTTAAACAGCCCCGGTACGCAGTATTTT
>TRBJ2-3|-|TRBV7-2|-
CASSLVRLSTSTDTQYF
TGTGCCAGCAGCTTAGTGAGACTATCCACTAGCACAGATACGCAGTATTTT
>TRBJ1-2|-|TRBV7-9|-
CASSLVQGSGYTF
TGTGCCAGCAGCCTGGTTCAGGGAAGTGGCTACACCTTC
>TRBJ1-1|-|TRBV5-4|TRBD1
CASSSRQGRTEAFF
TGTGCCAGCAGCTCCCGACAGGGGCGGACTGAAGCTTTCTTT
>TRBJ2-7|once|TRBV5-5|-
CASSFRGSSYEQYF
TGTGCCAGCAGCTTTAGGGGGAGCTCCTACGAGCAGTACTTC
>TRBJ2-7|-|TRBV6-5|-
CASSYLQGPYEQYF
TGTGCCAGCAGTTACCTCCAGGGCCCCTACGAGCAGTACTTC
>TRBJ1-1|once|TRBV5-5|TRBD1
CASSLAGTGGWGEAFF
TGTGCCAGCAGCTTGGCCGGGACAGGGGGCTGGGGGGAAGCTTTCTTT
>TRBJ2-1|few|TRBV11-3|TRBD2
CASSLTAGGPCFF
TGTGCCAGCAGTCTAACAGCGGGAGGGCCCTGTTTCTTC
>TRBJ2-1|-|TRBV10-3|TRBD2
CAIRPSGSDNEQFF
TGTGCCATCAGGCCCAGCGGGAGTGACAATGAGCAGTTCTTC
>TRBJ1-6|-|TRBV7-2|-
CASSSPRGAGSPLHF
TGTGCCAGCAGCTCCCCGCGGGGGGCTGGTTCACCCCTCCACTTT
>TRBJ2-7|-|TRBV7-2|-
CASSSAYEQYF
TGTGCCAGCAGCTCAGCCTACGAGCAGTACTTC
>TRBJ2-5|-|TRBV28|TRBD1
CASSRPGQGKETQYF
TGTGCCAGCAGTCGACCGGGACAGGGGAAAGAGACCCAGTACTTC
>TRBJ2-3|-|TRBV5-4|-
CASSRDLPTDTQYF
TGTGCCAGCAGCAGGGACTTGCCCACAGATACGCAGTATTTT
>TRBJ2-5|-|TRBV4-1|TRBD2
CASSQVPASGGNAQYF
TGCGCCAGCAGCCAAGTCCCGGCTAGCGGGGGGAACGCCCAGTACTTC
>TRBJ2-1|-|TRBV19|TRBD2
CASRSGTGLGNEQFF
TGTGCCAGTCGAAGCGGGACTGGTCTTGGGAATGAGCAGTTCTTC
>TRBJ2-2|-|TRBV5-1|-
CASSTRAEAAGTGELFF
TGCGCCAGCAGCACCCGAGCGGAAGCTGCGGGGACCGGGGAGCTGTTTTTT
>TRBJ1-2|-|TRBV10-2|-
CASMRDDYGYTF
TGCGCCAGCATGCGGGACGACTATGGCTACACCTTC
>TRBJ2-7|-|TRBV6-5|-
CASSYSWGAYEQYF
TGTGCCAGCAGTTACAGTTGGGGAGCTTACGAGCAGTACTTC